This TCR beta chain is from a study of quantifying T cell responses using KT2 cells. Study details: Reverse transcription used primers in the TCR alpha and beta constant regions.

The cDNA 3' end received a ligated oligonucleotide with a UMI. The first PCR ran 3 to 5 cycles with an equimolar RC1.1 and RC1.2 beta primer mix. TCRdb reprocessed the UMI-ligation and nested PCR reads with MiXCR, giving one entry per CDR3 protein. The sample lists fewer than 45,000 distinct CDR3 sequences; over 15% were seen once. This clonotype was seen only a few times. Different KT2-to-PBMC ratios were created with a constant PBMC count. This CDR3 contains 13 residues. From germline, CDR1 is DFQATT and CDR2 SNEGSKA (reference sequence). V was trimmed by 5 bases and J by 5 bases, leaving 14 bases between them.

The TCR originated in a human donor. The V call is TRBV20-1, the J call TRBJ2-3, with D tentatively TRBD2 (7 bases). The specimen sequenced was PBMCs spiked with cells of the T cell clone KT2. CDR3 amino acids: CSAGGGREDTQYF. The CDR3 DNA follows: TGCAGTGCTGGCGGGGGCCGTGAAGATACGCAGTATTTT.